This note documents a single TCR beta chain sequence. Looked up from germline, CDR1 is SGHTA and CDR2 is FQGTGA. Trimming shortened V by 2 bases and J by 7 bases, and 12 bases separated the two germline ends. This CDR3 region has 13 residues. Autoimmune disease history or systemic immunosuppression meant exclusion. This sample is drawn from a study of OX40 agonist ivuxolimab in advanced cancers. Study as a whole: An agonistic anti-OX40 (CD134) antibody, ivuxolimab, was used to treat the patients. Patients were dosed intravenously with ivuxolimab at 0.01 to 10 mg/kg every 2 weeks.

Clones were sequenced by immunoSEQ multiplex PCR, and TCRdb holds only the in-frame ones, with some missing. The sample gives 30,000 to 35,000 clones, roughly 82% of which show up once; more than 20% is in the top ten. The sample consisted of CD4+ or CD8+ T cells sorted from blood, taken in a trial of the OX40 agonist ivuxolimab. The source of this sequence is an adult with an advanced solid tumor such as melanoma, head and neck, liver or kidney cancer. The gene calls are TRBV7-3 and TRBJ2-7, with D possibly being TRBD1 or TRBD2 (6 bases each). CDR3 coding DNA: TGTGCCAGCAGCTTATTGGGGGGCACGGAGCAGTACTTC. Its protein product is CASSLLGGTEQYF.